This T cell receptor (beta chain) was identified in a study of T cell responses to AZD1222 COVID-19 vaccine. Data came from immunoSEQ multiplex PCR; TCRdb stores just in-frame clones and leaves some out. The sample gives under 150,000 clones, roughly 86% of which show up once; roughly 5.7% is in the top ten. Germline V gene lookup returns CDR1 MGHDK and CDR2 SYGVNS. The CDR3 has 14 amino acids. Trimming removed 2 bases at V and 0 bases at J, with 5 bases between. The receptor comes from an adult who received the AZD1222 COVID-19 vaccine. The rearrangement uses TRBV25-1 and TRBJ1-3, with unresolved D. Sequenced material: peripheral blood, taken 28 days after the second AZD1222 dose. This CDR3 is CASSERNSGNTIYF. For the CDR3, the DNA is TGTGCCAGCAGTGAAAGAAACTCTGGAAACACCATATATTTT.